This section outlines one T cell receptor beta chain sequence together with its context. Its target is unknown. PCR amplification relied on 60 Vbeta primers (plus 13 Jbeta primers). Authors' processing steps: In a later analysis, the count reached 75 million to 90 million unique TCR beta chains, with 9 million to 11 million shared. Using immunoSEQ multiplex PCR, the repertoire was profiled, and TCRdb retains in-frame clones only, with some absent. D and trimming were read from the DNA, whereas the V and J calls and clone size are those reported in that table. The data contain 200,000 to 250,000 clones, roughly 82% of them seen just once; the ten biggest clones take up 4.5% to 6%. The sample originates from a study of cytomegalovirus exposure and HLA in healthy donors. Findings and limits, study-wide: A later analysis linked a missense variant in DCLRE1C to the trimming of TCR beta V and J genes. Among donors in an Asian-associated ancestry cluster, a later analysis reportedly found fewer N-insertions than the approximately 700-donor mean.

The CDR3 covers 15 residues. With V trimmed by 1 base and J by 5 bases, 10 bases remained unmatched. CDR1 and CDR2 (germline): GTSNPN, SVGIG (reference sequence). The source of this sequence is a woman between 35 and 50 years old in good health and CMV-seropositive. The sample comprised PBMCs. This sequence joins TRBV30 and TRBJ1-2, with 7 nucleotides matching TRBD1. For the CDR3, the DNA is TGTGCCTGGAGTGACGGGACAGCACGACGTTATGGCTACACCTTC. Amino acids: CAWSDGTARRYGYTF.